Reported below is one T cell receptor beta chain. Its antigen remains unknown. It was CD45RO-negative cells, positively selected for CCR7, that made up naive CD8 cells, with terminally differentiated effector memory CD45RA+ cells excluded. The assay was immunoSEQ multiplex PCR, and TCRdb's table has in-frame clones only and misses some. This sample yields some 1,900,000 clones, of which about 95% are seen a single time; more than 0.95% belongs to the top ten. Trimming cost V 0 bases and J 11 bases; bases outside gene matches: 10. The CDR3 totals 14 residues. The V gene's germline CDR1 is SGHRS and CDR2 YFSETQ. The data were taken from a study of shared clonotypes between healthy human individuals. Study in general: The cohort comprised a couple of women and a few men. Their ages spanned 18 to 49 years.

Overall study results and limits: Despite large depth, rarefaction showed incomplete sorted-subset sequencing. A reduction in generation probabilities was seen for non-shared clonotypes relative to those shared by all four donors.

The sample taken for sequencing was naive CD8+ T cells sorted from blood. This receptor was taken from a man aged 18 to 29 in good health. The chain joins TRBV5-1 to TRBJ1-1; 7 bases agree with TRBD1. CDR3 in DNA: TGCGCCAGCAGCTTGGCCGTGGGGACAGAAGTTGCTTTCTTT. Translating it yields CASSLAVGTEVAFF.